Here is one T cell receptor beta chain with its context. Antigen: not known. This entry comes from a study of early T cells in non-severe SARS-CoV-2 infection. About the research overall: Unsorted whole blood bulk RNA was sequenced, with unpaired chains.

This CDR3 contains 15 residues. CDR1 and CDR2 from the germline V gene are SGHKS and YYEKEE (reference sequence). V gave up 0 bases and J gave up 8 bases; unmatched junction bases: 8. Study results and limitations: Anti-spike CD8 specificities were favored by VDJdb matching, whose results missed private and CD4 specificities.

Unique molecular identifiers tagged individual cDNA molecules. Via MiXCR, TCRdb re-called the 5' RACE reads, giving one row per CDR3 protein. The sample consists of some 80,000 distinct CDR3 sequences, roughly 12% of them appearing once. The starting material was whole blood, obtained at baseline. This clonotype was sampled from an adult who was a healthcare worker with PCR-confirmed SARS-CoV-2 infection or an uninfected control (not recorded which). The donor label of this sample is uncertain. This rearrangement joins TRBV5-5 to TRBJ1-2; TRBD1 agrees at 9 bases. The CDR3 reads CASSLAGQGPLGYTF. CDR3 DNA sequence: TGTGCCAGCAGCTTGGCCGGACAGGGGCCCCTGGGCTACACCTTC. The whole variable domain, remainder taken from reference TRBV5-5 and TRBJ1-2, is DAGVTQSPTHLIKTRGQQVTLRCSPISGHKSVSWYQQVLGQGPQFIFQYYEKEERGRGNFPDRFSARQFPNYSSELNVNALLLGDSALYLCASSLAGQGPLGYTFGSGTRLTVV.